This T cell receptor (beta chain) originates from a study of T cell repertoires in cytomegalovirus infection. About the study: Selected CMV epitopes included recently identified HLA-C-restricted ones as well as well-studied HLA-B-restricted ones. It can be stated that public TCR beta signatures indicated CMV infection as well as a matching HLA type. Overall study results and limits: People with CMV and the relevant HLA were identified by cumulative public TCR beta family frequency. Clonotype analysis showed dominance of the ex vivo response by HLA-C-restricted CMV-specific TCR beta clonotypes.

As regards this clonotype: Its antigen is not identified.

TCRdb passed the reads through MiXCR, listing each CDR3 protein once. The sample lists roughly 920,000 distinct CDR3 sequences; around 32% were seen once. Germline V gene sequence: CDR1 LGHNA, CDR2 YSLEER. With 4 bases removed from V and 3 bases from J, the gap between germline ends came to 16 bases. The length of the CDR3 is 15 residues. The sample here was cultured CD8+ T cells from PBMCs, taken from culture after CMV antigen stimulation. The chain is built from TRBV4-3 and TRBJ2-7; tentatively, D is TRBD2 (6 bases). This clonotype was obtained from a human donor in good health (CMV status not recorded). Some clones in this sample may be carry-over from other donors' samples. CDR3 sequence: CASSPSDSGYYEQYF. The CDR3 region has the DNA TGCGCCAGCAGCCCCAGCGATAGCGGATACTACGAGCAGTACTTC.